These 13 T cell receptor beta chains came from one sample sequenced in a study of blood T cells in healthy people across ages. A second PCR, run for about 6 to 11 cycles, used a sample-barcoded 5' primer plus a J-beta primer mix. One entry per CDR3 protein, called by TCRdb with MiXCR from the 5' RACE reads. The sample includes about 780,000 distinct CDR3 sequences, around 45% of them seen just once. The sequenced material came from blood. All receptors derive from an older man in good health.

This clonotype has more than one count but fewer than ten. This chain uses TRBV7-2 with TRBJ2-7; D gene ambiguous. The germline V gene encodes CDR1 SGHTA and CDR2 FQGNSA. The V and J ends lost 1 base and 6 bases respectively, with 16 bases between them. This CDR3 has 15 amino acids. The CDR3 nucleotides are TGTGCCAGCAGCTTAGAGGCCCTGACACCCCGCGAGCAGTACTTC. The encoded protein is CASSLEALTPREQYF.

V usage is TRBV5-1 and J usage is TRBJ2-1; possible D gene TRBD2, 6 bases. Germline loops: CDR1 SGHRS, CDR2 YFSETQ. The CDR3 is 15 residues long. The V gene lost 0 bases and the J gene lost 2 bases, with 9 bases spanning the gap. The CDR3 spells CASSLVGEAYNEQFF. In DNA, the CDR3 is TGCGCCAGCAGCTTGGTAGGGGAGGCCTACAATGAGCAGTTCTTC.

This clonotype has at least ten counts. In nucleotides, the CDR3 is TGTGCCAGCAGCTCCACCTTGGGACAGGGTTCCCCCATCTATGGCTACACCTTC. Its translation: CASSSTLGQGSPIYGYTF. The chain combines TRBV12-3 or TRBV12-4 with TRBJ1-2; the match to TRBD1 covers 9 bases. The CDR3 contains 18 residues. J lost 4 bases, V lost 6 bases, and 18 bases had no gene match.

The chain has TRBV7-2 and TRBJ2-1; D tentatively reads TRBD1 or TRBD2 (5 bases each). Trimming stripped 3 bases from V and 10 bases from J, with 16 bases between. The germline gives CDR1 SGHTA, CDR2 FQGNSA. The CDR3 contains 14 residues. The CDR3 loop is CASSFTKGTEEQFF. In DNA form, the CDR3 reads TGTGCCAGCAGCTTTACCAAGGGGACGGAGGAGCAGTTCTTC.

There are many counts of this clonotype. V gene TRBV28 combines with J gene TRBJ2-7, with 10 bases that match TRBD2. The V gene end was trimmed by 6 bases and the J gene end by 0 bases; junction bases not matched to a gene: 5. CDR3 size: 15 residues. CDR1 is MDHEN and CDR2 is SYDVKM in the germline V gene. The CDR3 sequence is CASRPGLATSYEQYF. CDR3 DNA sequence: TGTGCCAGCAGGCCGGGACTAGCGACCTCCTACGAGCAGTACTTC.

This clonotype was found many times. The chain carries TRBV2 and TRBJ2-1, with D possibly called TRBD1 or TRBD2 (5 bases each). The V and J ends lost 6 bases and 9 bases respectively, with 15 bases between them. The CDR3 consists of 13 residues. Germline assignment: CDR1 SNHLY and CDR2 FYNNEI. The CDR3 loop reads CASRHIGGSEQFF. The CDR3 bases are TGTGCCAGCAGGCACATTGGGGGTAGTGAGCAGTTCTTC.

This clonotype was observed many times. J is TRBJ2-1 and V is TRBV14; no clear D. The length of the CDR3 is 13 residues. Trimming removed 5 bases at V and 9 bases at J, with 14 bases between. Germline V CDR1 and CDR2: SGHDN, FVKESK. CDR3 DNA: TGTGCCAGCAGCTCAACCGGAGTGGGTGAGCAGTTCTTC. The encoded protein is CASSSTGVGEQFF.

The gene calls are TRBV10-3 and TRBJ2-5, with TRBD2 matching over 9 bases. Germline loops: CDR1 ENHRY, CDR2 SYGVKD. The CDR3 sequence is 15 residues long. Trimming took 5 bases from V and 1 from J; bases not matched to a gene: 5. The CDR3 DNA follows: TGTGCCATCAGTAGGCTAGCGGGGACCCAAGAGACCCAGTACTTC. Protein product: CAISRLAGTQETQYF.

The chain recombines TRBV15 with TRBJ2-5, with 9 bases lining up with TRBD1. The J call may be mistaken, given a closer DNA end match to TRBJ2-7. CDR1 and CDR2 from the germline V gene are LNHNV and YYDKDF (reference sequence). The CDR3 is made up of 14 amino acids. This chain's CDR3 is CATSTRTGVYEQYF. CDR3 DNA sequence: TGTGCCACCAGCACTCGGACAGGGGTTTACGAGCAGTACTTC.

The chain has TRBV7-4 and TRBJ1-4; TRBD1 agrees at 10 bases. Looked up from germline, CDR1 is SGHVT and CDR2 is SQSDAQ. The V segment lost 3 bases and the J segment 4 bases; nucleotides outside the gene matches: 17. This CDR3 spans 20 amino acids. The CDR3 sequence is CASSLPFPPDRGLNNEKLFF. CDR3 in DNA: TGTGCCAGCAGCTTGCCATTCCCCCCCGACAGGGGGCTGAATAATGAAAAACTGTTTTTT.

Of note for this clonotype: An end of the junction does not agree with germline; a read error may underlie this. The chain is built from TRBV4-3 and TRBJ2-2; no clear D. CDR3 length: 17 residues. Germline CDR1 LGHNA, CDR2 YSLEER. In DNA, the CDR3 is TGCACCAGCAGCCAAGATCATAGCCCAGGATTATCCGGGGAGCTGTTTTTT. Translating it yields CTSSQDHSPGLSGELFF.

This clonotype was observed a handful of times. J is TRBJ2-7 and V is TRBV27; perhaps TRBD1 as D (5 bases). There are 17 residues in the CDR3. V lost 3 bases and J 2 bases, leaving 20 bases between the germline ends. Germline CDR1 and CDR2: MNHEY and SMNVEV (reference sequence). The CDR3 DNA follows: TGTGCCAGCAGTTTCCTGCGGAAGGGGCTTCTCACCTACGAGCAGTACTTC. It is translated as CASSFLRKGLLTYEQYF.

This sequence joins TRBV14 and TRBJ1-2, with D hard to call. The V gene's germline CDR1 is SGHDN and CDR2 FVKESK. The CDR3 covers 13 residues. Trimming took off 0 bases at V and 4 bases at J, with 6 bases between the two ends. The CDR3 loop reads CASSQDLVYGYTF. DNA of the CDR3: TGTGCCAGCAGCCAAGATCTAGTCTATGGCTACACCTTC.